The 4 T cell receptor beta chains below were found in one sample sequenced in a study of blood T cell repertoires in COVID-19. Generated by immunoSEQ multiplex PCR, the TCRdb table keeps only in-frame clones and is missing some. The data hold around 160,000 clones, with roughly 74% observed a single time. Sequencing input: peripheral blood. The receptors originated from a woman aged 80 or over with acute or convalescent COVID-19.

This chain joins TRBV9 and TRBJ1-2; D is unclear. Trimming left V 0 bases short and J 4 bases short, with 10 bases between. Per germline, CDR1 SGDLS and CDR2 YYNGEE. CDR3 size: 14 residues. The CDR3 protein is CASSVGQAFYGYTF. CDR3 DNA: TGTGCCAGCAGCGTAGGTCAGGCGTTCTATGGCTACACCTTC. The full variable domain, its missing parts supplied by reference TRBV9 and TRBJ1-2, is DSGVTQTPKHLITATGQRVTLRCSPRSGDLSVYWYQQSLDQGLQFLIQYYNGEERAKGNILERFSAQQFPDLHSELNLSSLELGDSALYFCASSVGQAFYGYTFGSGTRLTVV.

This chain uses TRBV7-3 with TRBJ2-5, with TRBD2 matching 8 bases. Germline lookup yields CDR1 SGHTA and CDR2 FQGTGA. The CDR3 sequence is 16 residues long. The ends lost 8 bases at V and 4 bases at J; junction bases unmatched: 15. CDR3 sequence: CASAPGAGVSGETQYF. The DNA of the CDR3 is TGTGCCAGCGCCCCGGGAGCGGGAGTTTCGGGAGAGACCCAGTACTTC. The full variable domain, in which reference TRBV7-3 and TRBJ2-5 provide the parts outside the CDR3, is GAGVSQTPSNKVTEKGKYVELRCDPISGHTALYWYRQSLGQGPEFLIYFQGTGAADDSGLPNDRFFAVRPEGSVSTLKIQRTERGDSAVYLCASAPGAGVSGETQYFGPGTRLLVL.

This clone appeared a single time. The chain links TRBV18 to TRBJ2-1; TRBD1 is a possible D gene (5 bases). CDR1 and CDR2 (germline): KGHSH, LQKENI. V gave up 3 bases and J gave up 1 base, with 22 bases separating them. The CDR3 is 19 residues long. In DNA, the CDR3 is TGTGCCAGCTCACCCAAGGAGTACGGACCAGGGTCTTCCTACAATGAGCAGTTCTTC. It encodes CASSPKEYGPGSSYNEQFF.

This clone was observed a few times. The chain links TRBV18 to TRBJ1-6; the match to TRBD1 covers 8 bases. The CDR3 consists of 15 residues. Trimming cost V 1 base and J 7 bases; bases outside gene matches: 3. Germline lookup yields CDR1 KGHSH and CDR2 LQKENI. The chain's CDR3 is CASSPQDRANSPLHF. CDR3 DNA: TGTGCCAGCTCACCACAGGACAGGGCCAATTCACCCCTCCACTTT.